These T cell receptor beta chains were read from a single sample in a study of blood T cell repertoires in COVID-19. Profiled with immunoSEQ multiplex PCR; TCRdb holds only in-frame clones, not every one. The sample consists of under 200,000 clones, roughly 88% of them appearing once. The sequenced sample was PBMCs or T cells enriched from blood (not recorded which). All receptors come from a middle-aged man with acute COVID-19. Both conserved end residues are part of each CDR3. The order of the fields is D gene, J gene, V gene, clone size, CDR3 protein, CDR3 DNA. A D gene is named only where the DNA matches it firmly. Size tells how often a clone was seen (once, few, many) or the class of an expanded clone, and some rows leave it out.

TRBD1,TRBJ2-7,TRBV29-1,-,CSVGDRDSYEQYF,TGCAGCGTAGGGGACAGGGACTCCTACGAGCAGTACTTC
TRBD2,TRBJ2-3,TRBV23-1,-,CASSQEGGFSTDTQYF,TGCGCCAGCAGTCAGGAGGGAGGGTTTAGCACAGATACGCAGTATTTT
-,TRBJ1-4,TRBV27,-,CASSYDRINEKLFF,TGTGCCAGCAGTTATGACAGGATTAATGAAAAACTGTTTTTT
TRBD2,TRBJ2-1,TRBV9,-,CASRAPAGGEQFF,TGTGCCAGCAGGGCCCCTGCGGGAGGTGAGCAGTTCTTC
-,TRBJ2-7,TRBV19,-,CASSMYGGGENYEQYF,TGTGCCAGTAGTATGTATGGAGGGGGCGAAAACTACGAGCAGTACTTC
TRBD1,TRBJ2-2,TRBV24-1,few,CATSDWGHQGANTGELFF,TGTGCCACCAGTGATTGGGGACATCAGGGGGCCAACACCGGGGAGCTGTTTTTT
-,TRBJ1-5,TRBV2,few,CASSERGSGQPQHF,TGTGCCAGCAGTGAAAGGGGCAGTGGGCAGCCCCAGCATTTT
-,TRBJ2-1,TRBV6-4,-,CASKLPPKREDCSEQFF,TGTGCCAGCAAGTTACCCCCGAAAAGGGAGGATTGTAGTGAGCAGTTCTTC
-,TRBJ1-3,TRBV4-2,-,CASSQEGANSGNTIYF,TGTGCCAGCAGCCAAGAAGGGGCTAACTCTGGAAACACCATATATTTT
TRBD2,TRBJ2-1,TRBV19,-,CASRRLAGAYEQFF,TGTGCCAGTAGACGACTAGCGGGAGCCTATGAGCAGTTCTTC
TRBD2,TRBJ2-1,TRBV19,-,CASGGTRSNNEQFF,TGTGCCAGTGGCGGGACTAGAAGTAACAATGAGCAGTTCTTC
TRBD1,TRBJ1-1,TRBV5-1,-,CASSSLPGQLNEAFF,TGCGCCAGCAGCTCATTACCGGGACAGCTAAATGAAGCTTTCTTT
-,TRBJ2-5,TRBV11-2,few,CASSLEGQLTETQYF,TGTGCCAGCAGCTTAGAAGGCCAGCTGACTGAGACCCAGTACTTC
TRBD1,TRBJ1-6,TRBV28,few,CASSLTRGTANSPLHF,TGTGCCAGCAGCCTAACTCGGGGGACAGCTAATTCACCCCTCCACTTT
TRBD2,TRBJ2-1,TRBV27,-,CASRSLSGRTSYNEQFF,TGTGCCAGCCGTTCCCTTAGCGGGAGAACCTCCTACAATGAGCAGTTCTTC
-,TRBJ2-7,TRBV6-5,-,CASVAETSSYEQYF,TGTGCCAGCGTCGCAGAGACTAGCTCCTACGAGCAGTACTTC
TRBD1,TRBJ2-2,TRBV25-1,-,CASSETGYTGELFF,TGTGCCAGCAGTGAGACAGGGTACACCGGGGAGCTGTTTTTT
TRBD1,TRBJ2-2,TRBV5-1,-,CASSPGQGYDGELFF,TGCGCCAGCAGCCCGGGACAGGGGTATGACGGGGAGCTGTTTTTT
-,TRBJ1-1,TRBV6-4,-,CASRGDRISPEAFF,TGTGCCAGCAGGGGAGACAGGATATCTCCTGAAGCTTTCTTT
-,TRBJ2-3,TRBV27,once,CASSFNSNRLTQYF,TGTGCCAGCAGTTTTAACAGCAATCGGCTTACGCAGTATTTT
TRBD2,TRBJ2-7,TRBV30,-,CAWRTSGRLSVEQYF,TGTGCCTGGAGGACTAGCGGGAGGTTATCGGTAGAGCAGTACTTC
TRBD1,TRBJ2-3,TRBV6-5,-,CASSHRGRGTDTQYF,TGTGCCAGCAGCCACAGGGGGCGCGGAACAGATACGCAGTATTTT
TRBD1,TRBJ1-5,TRBV24-1,-,CATSDPRTGSQPQHF,TGTGCCACCAGTGATCCCCGGACAGGATCCCAGCCCCAGCATTTT
-,TRBJ2-5,TRBV28,-,CASSLASPGETQYF,TGTGCCAGCAGTTTAGCTTCCCCGGGAGAGACCCAGTACTTC
-,TRBJ1-2,TRBV5-5,-,CASSSGQPSYGYTF,TGTGCCAGCAGCTCTGGACAGCCATCATATGGCTACACCTTC
-,TRBJ1-3,TRBV30,-,CAWTGTVAGNTIYF,TGTGCCTGGACCGGGACTGTTGCTGGAAACACCATATATTTT
-,TRBJ1-4,TRBV27,-,CASSLGGREKLFF,TGTGCCAGCAGTTTAGGGGGGAGAGAAAAACTGTTTTTT
-,TRBJ1-3,TRBV11-2,-,CASSAKPLTIYF,TGTGCCAGCAGCGCTAAACCTCTCACCATATATTTT
-,TRBJ2-1,TRBV4-1,once,CASSQGSSYNEQFF,TGCGCCAGCAGCCAAGGGAGCTCCTACAATGAGCAGTTCTTC
TRBD2,TRBJ2-7,TRBV18,once,CASSPMELAGVMYEQYF,TGTGCCAGCTCACCAATGGAACTAGCGGGAGTAATGTACGAGCAGTACTTC
TRBD2,TRBJ2-1,TRBV24-1,-,CATSDSLAGGSGRSYNEQFF,TGTGCCACCAGTGATTCATTAGCGGGAGGGTCAGGCCGATCCTACAATGAGCAGTTCTTC
TRBD2,TRBJ2-1,TRBV13,once,CASSLGLAGNNEQFF,TGTGCCAGCAGCTTAGGGCTAGCGGGAAACAATGAGCAGTTCTTC
-,TRBJ1-2,TRBV2,-,CANGQNYGYTF,TGTGCCAACGGACAGAACTATGGCTACACCTTC
-,TRBJ2-5,TRBV2,-,CASRDGPRGTQYF,TGTGCCAGCAGAGACGGCCCTCGGGGGACCCAGTACTTC
-,TRBJ2-7,TRBV9,-,CASSGSTSYEQYF,TGTGCCAGCAGCGGTTCTACCTCCTACGAGCAGTACTTC
-,TRBJ1-5,TRBV19,-,CASSIAGGQPQHF,TGTGCCAGTAGTATAGCCGGCGGTCAGCCCCAGCATTTT
TRBD1,TRBJ1-2,TRBV4-1,-,CASSPPGETGGGYTF,TGCGCCAGCAGCCCCCCCGGAGAGACAGGGGGAGGCTACACCTTC
TRBD1,TRBJ2-5,TRBV4-2,few,CASSRSTGDQETQYF,TGTGCCAGCAGCCGATCAACAGGGGACCAAGAGACCCAGTACTTC
TRBD1,TRBJ2-7,TRBV7-2,-,CASSLRTGYNYEQYF,TGTGCCAGCAGCTTGCGGACAGGGTATAACTACGAGCAGTACTTC
-,TRBJ1-1,TRBV5-1,few,CASSLEHGGLGEAFF,TGCGCCAGCAGCTTGGAGCACGGGGGGCTGGGTGAAGCTTTCTTT
-,TRBJ2-7,TRBV28,-,CASRTPGNAPYEQYF,TGTGCCAGCAGAACGCCGGGAAACGCTCCCTACGAGCAGTACTTC